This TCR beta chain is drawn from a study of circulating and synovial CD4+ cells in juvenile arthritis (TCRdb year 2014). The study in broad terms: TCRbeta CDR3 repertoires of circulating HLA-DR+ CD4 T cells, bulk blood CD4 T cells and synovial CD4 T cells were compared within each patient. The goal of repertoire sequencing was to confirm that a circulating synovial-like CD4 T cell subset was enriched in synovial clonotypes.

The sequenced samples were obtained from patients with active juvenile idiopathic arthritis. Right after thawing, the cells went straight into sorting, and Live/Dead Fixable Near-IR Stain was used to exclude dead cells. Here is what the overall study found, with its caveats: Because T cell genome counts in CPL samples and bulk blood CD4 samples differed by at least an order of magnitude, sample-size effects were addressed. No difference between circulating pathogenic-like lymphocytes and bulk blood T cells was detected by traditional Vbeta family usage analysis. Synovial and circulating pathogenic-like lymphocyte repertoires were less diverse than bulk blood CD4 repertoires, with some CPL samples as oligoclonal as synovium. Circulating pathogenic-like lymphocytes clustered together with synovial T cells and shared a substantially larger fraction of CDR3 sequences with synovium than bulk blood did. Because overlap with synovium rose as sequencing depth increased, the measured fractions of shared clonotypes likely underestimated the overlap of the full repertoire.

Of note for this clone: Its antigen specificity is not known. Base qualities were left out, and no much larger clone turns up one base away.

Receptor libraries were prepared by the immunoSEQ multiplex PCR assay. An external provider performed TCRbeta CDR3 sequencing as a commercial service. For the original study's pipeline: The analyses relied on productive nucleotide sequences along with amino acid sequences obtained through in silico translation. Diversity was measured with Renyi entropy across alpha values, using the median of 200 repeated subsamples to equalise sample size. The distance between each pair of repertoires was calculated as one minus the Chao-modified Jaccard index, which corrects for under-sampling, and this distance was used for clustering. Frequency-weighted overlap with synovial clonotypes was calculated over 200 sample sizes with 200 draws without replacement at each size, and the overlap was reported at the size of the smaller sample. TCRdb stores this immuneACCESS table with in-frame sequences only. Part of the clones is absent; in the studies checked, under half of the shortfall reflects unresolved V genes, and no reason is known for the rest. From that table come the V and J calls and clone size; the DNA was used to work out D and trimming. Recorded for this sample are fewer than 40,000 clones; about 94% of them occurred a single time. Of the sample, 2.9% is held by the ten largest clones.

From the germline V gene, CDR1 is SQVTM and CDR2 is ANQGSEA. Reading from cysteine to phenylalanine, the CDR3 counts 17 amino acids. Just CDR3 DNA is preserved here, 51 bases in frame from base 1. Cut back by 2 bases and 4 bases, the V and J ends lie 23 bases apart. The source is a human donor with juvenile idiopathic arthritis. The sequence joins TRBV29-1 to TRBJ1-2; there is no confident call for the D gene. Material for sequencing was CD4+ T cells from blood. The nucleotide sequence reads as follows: TGCAGCGTTGAATCTGTGTCGGACTCACTTCGGAGCTATGGCTACACCTTC. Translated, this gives CSVESVSDSLRSYGYTF.